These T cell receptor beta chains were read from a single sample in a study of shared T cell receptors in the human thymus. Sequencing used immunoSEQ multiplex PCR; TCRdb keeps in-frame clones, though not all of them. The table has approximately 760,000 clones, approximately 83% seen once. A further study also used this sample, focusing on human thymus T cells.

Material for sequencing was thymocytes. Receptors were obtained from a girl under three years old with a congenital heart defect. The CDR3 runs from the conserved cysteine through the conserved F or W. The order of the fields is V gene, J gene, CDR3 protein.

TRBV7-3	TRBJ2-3	CASSPPQGASMGTQYF
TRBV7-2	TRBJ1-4	CASSLGRGRKLFF
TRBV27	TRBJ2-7	CASSLLPDRGRYEQYF
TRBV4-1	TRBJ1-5	CASSPRARGNSNQPQHF
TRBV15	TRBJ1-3	CATSMGQGVILVGNTIYF
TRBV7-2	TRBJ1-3	CASSPERGYSGNTIYF
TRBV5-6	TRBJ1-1	CASRSGGGATEAFF
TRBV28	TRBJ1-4	CASSSRQSMFF
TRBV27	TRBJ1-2	CASSPTNPFYGYTF
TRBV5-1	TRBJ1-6	CATRTGTANSPLHF
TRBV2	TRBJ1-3	CASTPGTHASQIHSGNTIYF
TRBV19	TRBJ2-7	CASSFPRTPYEQYF
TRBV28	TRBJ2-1	CASDHQAGGNEQFF
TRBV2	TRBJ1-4	CASTLVAEKLFF
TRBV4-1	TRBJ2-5	CASSQDLAGGPLKRPQYF
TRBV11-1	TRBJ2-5	CASSLAGLKQETQYF
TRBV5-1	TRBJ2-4	CASSFTTAKNIQYF
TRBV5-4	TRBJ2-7	CASSLSGTGSYEQYF
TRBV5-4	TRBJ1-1	CASSPRDAVEAFF
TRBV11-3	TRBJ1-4	CASSYDVMGTGGREKLFF
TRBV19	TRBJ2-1	CASSTPRDRGRRIEQFF
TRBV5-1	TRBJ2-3	CASSLTLSGATKDTQYF
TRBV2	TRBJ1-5	CASSGTGGETPNNQPQHF
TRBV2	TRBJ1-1	CASSGRTGTVEAFF
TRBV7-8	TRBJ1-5	CASSCRDVNQPQHF
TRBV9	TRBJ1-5	CASSPTFSSNQPQHF
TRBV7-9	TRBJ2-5	CASSTRHKETQYF
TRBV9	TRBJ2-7	CASSVDSTAGGSYEQYF
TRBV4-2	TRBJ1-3	CASSQDPRDRPSGNTIYF
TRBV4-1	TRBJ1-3	CASSTPQGLSGNTIYF
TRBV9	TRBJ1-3	CASSVATPSARGENTIYF
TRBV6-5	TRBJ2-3	CASSKRTVTDTQYF
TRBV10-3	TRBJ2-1	CAAPPDRDPYNEQFF
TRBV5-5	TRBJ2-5	CASRVTEETQYF
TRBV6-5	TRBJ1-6	CASSRPGAYNSPLHF
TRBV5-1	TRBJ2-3	CASSLGLSSTDTQYF
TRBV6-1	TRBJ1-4	CASSVGGPLAVF